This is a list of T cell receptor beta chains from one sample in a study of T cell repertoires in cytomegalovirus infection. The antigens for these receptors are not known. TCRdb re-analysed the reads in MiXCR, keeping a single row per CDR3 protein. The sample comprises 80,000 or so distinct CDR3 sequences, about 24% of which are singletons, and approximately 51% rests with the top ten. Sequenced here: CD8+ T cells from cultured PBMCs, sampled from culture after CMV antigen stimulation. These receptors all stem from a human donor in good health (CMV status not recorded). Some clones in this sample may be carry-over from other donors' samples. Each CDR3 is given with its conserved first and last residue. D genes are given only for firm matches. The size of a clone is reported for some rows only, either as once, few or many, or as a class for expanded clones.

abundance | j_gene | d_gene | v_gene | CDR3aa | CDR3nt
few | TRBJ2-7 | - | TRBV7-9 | CASSEEVSYEQYF | TGTGCCAGCAGCGAAGAGGTTTCCTACGAGCAGTACTTC
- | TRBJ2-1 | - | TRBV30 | CAWSVEGIEQFF | TGTGCCTGGAGTGTTGAAGGGATTGAGCAGTTCTTC
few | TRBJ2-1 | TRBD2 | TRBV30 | CAWSWLAGGEQFF | TGTGCCTGGAGCTGGCTAGCGGGAGGTGAGCAGTTCTTC
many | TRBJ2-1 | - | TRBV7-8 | CASSFWAEAWNEQFF | TGTGCCAGCAGCTTTTGGGCCGAAGCGTGGAATGAGCAGTTCTTC
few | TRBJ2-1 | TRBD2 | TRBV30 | CAWSDGGSRQFF | TGTGCCTGGAGTGACGGCGGGAGTCGGCAGTTCTTC
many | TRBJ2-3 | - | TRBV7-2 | CASSLGPRGARTDTQYF | TGTGCCAGCAGCTTAGGGCCCCGCGGGGCGCGCACAGATACGCAGTATTTT
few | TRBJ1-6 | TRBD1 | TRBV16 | CASSTSGQGSSPLHF | TGTGCCAGCAGCACATCAGGACAGGGTAGCTCACCCCTCCACTTT
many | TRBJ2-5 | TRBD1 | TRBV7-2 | CASSLNPTGGRETQYF | TGTGCCAGCAGCTTAAATCCGACAGGGGGCAGGGAGACCCAGTACTTC
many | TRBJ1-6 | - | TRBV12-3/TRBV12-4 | CASSRGWNSPLHF | TGTGCCAGCAGTAGGGGTTGGAATTCACCCCTCCACTTT
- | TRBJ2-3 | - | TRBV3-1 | CASSPSLEDADTQYF | TGTGCCAGCAGCCCCAGCTTGGAAGACGCAGATACGCAGTATTTT
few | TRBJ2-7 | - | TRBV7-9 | CASSGAGTDLYEQYF | TGTGCCAGCAGCGGGGCGGGGACAGACCTCTACGAGCAGTACTTC
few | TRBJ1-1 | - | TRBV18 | CASSPGLGRGTEAFF | TGTGCCAGCTCACCGGGGTTGGGCAGGGGCACTGAAGCTTTCTTT
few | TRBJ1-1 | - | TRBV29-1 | CSVERGEATEAFF | TGCAGCGTTGAACGGGGGGAAGCGACTGAAGCTTTCTTT
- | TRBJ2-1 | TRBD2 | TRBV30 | CASEREIGNEQFF | TGTGCCTCAGAGCGGGAGATAGGCAATGAGCAGTTCTTC
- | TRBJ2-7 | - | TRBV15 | CATKADQGVEQYF | TGTGCCACCAAAGCGGATCAGGGAGTCGAGCAGTACTTC
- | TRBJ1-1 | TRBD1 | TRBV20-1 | CSARGGTGDTEAFF | TGCAGTGCTAGAGGCGGGACAGGGGACACTGAAGCTTTCTTT
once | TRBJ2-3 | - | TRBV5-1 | CASSNPRGADTQYF | TGCGCCAGCAGCAACCCCCGCGGGGCAGATACGCAGTATTTT
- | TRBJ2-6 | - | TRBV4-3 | CASSQDPGANVLTF | TGCGCCAGCAGCCAAGATCCTGGGGCCAACGTCCTGACTTTC
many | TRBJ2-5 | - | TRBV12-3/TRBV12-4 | CASSFGLETQYF | TGTGCCAGCAGTTTCGGGTTAGAGACCCAGTACTTC
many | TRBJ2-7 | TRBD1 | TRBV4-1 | CASSQEQDRGYQSSYEQYF | TGCGCCAGCAGCCAAGAGCAGGACAGGGGATATCAGAGCTCCTACGAGCAGTACTTC
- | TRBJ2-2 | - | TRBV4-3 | CASSQGTPYTGELFF | TGCGCCAGCAGCCAGGGGACTCCGTACACCGGGGAGCTGTTTTTT
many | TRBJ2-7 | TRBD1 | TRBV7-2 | CASSPGQVGRHEQYF | TGTGCCAGCAGCCCGGGACAGGTCGGACGGCACGAGCAGTACTTC
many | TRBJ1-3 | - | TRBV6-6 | CASSYSPRAEGDTIYF | TGTGCCAGCAGTTACTCCCCCCGGGCGGAAGGCGACACCATATATTTT
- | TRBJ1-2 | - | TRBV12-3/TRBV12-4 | CASNLVGLQGYTF | TGTGCCAGCAATTTGGTGGGTCTGCAAGGCTACACCTTC
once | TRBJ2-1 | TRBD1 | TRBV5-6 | CASSTGQDNEQFF | TGTGCCAGCAGCACGGGACAGGACAATGAGCAGTTCTTC
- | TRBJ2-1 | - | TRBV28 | CASSLRERHNEQFF | TGTGCCAGCAGTTTAAGGGAAAGGCACAATGAGCAGTTCTTC
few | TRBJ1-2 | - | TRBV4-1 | CASSQDSGGRNGYTF | TGCGCCAGCAGCCAAGATTCGGGGGGGCGCAATGGCTACACCTTC
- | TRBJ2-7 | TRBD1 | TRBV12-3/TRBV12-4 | CANSRGQGYEQYF | TGTGCCAACAGCCGAGGACAGGGCTACGAGCAGTACTTC
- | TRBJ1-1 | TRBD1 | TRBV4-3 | CASSQRFDREGTEAFF | TGCGCCAGCAGCCAACGGTTCGACAGGGAAGGCACTGAAGCTTTCTTT
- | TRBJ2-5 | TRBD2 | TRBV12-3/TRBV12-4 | CASNPGLAEETQYF | TGTGCCAGCAACCCGGGACTAGCCGAAGAGACCCAGTACTTC
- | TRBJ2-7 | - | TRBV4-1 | CASSPTEVSYEQYF | TGCGCCAGCAGCCCCACGGAGGTATCCTACGAGCAGTACTTC
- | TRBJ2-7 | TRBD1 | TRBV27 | CASSRQGVGEQYF | TGTGCCAGCAGCCGACAGGGAGTAGGCGAGCAGTACTTC
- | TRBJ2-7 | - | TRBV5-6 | CASSSRTRDVWEQYF | TGTGCCAGCAGCTCCAGGACCCGCGACGTGTGGGAGCAGTACTTC
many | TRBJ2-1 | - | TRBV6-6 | CASSGRTTLDEQFF | TGTGCCAGCAGCGGACGAACAACTTTGGATGAGCAGTTCTTC
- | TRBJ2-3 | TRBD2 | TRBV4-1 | CASSQEKTGGPSKDTQYF | TGCGCCAGCAGCCAAGAGAAGACGGGAGGGCCTTCAAAAGATACGCAGTATTTT
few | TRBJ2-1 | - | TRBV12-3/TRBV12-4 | CASRGNEQFF | TGTGCCAGCCGAGGCAATGAGCAGTTCTTC
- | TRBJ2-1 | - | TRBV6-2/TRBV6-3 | CASSYGGPYNEQFF | TGTGCCAGCAGTTACGGGGGACCCTACAATGAGCAGTTCTTC
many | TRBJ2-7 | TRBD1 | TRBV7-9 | CASSPPTGGYEQYF | TGTGCCAGCAGCCCCCCGACAGGGGGATACGAGCAGTACTTC
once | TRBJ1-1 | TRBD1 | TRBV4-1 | CASSDTGEAEAFF | TGCGCCAGCAGTGACACAGGGGAAGCTGAAGCTTTCTTT
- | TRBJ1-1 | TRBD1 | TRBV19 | CASSSTGEGTEAFF | TGTGCCAGTAGTTCGACAGGGGAGGGCACTGAAGCTTTCTTT
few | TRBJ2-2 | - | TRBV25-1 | CASSGFVGDTGELFF | TGTGCCAGCAGTGGTTTTGTCGGGGATACCGGGGAGCTGTTTTTT
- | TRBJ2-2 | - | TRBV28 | CASSLSGRANTGELFF | TGTGCCAGCAGTTTATCAGGCAGGGCAAACACCGGGGAGCTGTTTTTT
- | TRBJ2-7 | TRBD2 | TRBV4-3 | CASRAGTSVSYEQYF | TGCGCCAGCAGAGCCGGGACTAGCGTCTCCTACGAGCAGTACTTC